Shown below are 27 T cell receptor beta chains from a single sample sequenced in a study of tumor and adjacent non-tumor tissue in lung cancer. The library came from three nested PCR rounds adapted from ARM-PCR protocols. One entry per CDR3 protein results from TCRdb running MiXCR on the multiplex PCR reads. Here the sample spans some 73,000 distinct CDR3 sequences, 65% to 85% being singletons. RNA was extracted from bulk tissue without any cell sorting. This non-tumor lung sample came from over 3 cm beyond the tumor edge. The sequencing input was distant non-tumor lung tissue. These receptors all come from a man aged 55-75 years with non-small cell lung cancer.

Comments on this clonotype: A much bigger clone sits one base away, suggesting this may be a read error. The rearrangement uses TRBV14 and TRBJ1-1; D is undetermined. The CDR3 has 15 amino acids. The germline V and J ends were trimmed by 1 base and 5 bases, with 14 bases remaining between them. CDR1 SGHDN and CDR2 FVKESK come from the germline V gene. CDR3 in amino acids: CASSQAGPKATEAFF. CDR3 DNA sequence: TGTGCCAGCAGCCAAGCGGGTCCCAAGGCAACTGAAGCTTTCTTT.

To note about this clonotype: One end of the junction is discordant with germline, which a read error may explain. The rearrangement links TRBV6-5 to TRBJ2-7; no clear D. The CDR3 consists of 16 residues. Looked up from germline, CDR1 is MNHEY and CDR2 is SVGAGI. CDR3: CASRYTSTGASYEQYF. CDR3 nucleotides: TGTGCCAGCAGATACACCTCGACGGGTGCCTCCTACGAGCAGTATTTC.

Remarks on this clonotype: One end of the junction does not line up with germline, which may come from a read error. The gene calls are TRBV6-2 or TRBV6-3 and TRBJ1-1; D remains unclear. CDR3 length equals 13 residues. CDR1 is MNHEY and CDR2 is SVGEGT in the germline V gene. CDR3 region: CTSSQTSRVEAFF. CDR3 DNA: TGTACCAGCAGTCAGACAAGCAGAGTAGAAGCTTTCTTT.

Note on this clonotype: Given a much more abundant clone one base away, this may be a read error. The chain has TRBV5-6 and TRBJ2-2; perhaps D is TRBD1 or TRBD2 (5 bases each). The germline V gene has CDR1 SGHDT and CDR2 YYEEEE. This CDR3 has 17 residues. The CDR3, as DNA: TGTGCCAGCAGCTTGGGCAGGGTATCGCTGAACACCGGGAAGCTGTTTTTT. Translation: CASSLGRVSLNTGKLFF.

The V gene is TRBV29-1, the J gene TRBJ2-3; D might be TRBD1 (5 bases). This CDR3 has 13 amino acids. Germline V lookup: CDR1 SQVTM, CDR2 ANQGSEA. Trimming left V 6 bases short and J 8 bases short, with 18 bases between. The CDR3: CSVGPLGMGTQYF. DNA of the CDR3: TGCAGCGTGGGGCCCCTTGGAATGGGTACGCAGTATTTT.

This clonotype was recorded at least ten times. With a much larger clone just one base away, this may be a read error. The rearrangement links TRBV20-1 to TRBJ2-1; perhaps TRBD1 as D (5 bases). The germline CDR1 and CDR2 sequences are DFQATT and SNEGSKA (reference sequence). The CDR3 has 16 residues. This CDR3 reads CSARHSRQSSYNEQLF. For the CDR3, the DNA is TGCAGTGCTAGGCATAGTAGACAGTCGTCCTACAATGAGCAGCTCTTC.

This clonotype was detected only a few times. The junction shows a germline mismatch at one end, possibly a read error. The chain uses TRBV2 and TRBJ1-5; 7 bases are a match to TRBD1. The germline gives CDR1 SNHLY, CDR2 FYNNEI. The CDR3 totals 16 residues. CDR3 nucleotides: TGTGTCAGCAGGGGGGACGGGGGAAGGGACAATCAGCCCCAGGATTTT. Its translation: CVSRGDGGRDNQPQDF. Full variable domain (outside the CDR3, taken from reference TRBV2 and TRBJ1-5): EPEVTQTPSHQVTQMGQEVILRCVPISNHLYFYWYRQILGQKVEFLVSFYNNEISEKSEIFDDQFSVERPDGSNFTLKIRSTKLEDSAMYFCVSRGDGGRDNQPQDFGDGTRLSIL.

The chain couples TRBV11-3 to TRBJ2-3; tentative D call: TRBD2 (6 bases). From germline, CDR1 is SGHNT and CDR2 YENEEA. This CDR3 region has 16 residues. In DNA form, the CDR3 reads TGTACCGGGAGCCCACGCACGTCGAGGGTCACAGATACGCAGTATTTT. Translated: CTGSPRTSRVTDTQYF.

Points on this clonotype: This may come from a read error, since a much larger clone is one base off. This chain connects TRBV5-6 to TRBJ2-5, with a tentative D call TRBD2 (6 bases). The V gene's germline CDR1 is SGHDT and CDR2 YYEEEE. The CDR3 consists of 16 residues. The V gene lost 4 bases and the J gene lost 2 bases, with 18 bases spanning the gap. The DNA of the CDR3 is TGTGCCAGCAGCATGCTGACACGGGACTTACAAGAGACCCAGTACTTC. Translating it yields CASSMLTRDLQETQYF.

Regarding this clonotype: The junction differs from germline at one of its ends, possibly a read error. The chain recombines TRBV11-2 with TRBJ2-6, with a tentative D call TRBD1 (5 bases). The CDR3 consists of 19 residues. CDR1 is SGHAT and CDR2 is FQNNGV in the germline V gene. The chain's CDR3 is CACSLAPKNRPSGANVLTF. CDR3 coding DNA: TGTGCCTGCAGCTTAGCTCCAAAGAACAGGCCCTCTGGGGCCAACGTCCTGACTTTC.

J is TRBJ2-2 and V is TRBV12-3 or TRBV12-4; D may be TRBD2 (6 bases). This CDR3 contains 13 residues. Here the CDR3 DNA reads TGTGTCATCAGTTCACTAGCTACCGGGGAGCTGTTTTTT. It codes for CVISSLATGELFF.

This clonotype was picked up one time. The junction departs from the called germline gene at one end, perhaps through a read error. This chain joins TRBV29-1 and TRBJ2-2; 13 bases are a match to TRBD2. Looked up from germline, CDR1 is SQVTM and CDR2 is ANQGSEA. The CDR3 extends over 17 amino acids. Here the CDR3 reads CSARGLAGARNTGELLF. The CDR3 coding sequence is TGTAGCGCTAGAGGACTAGCGGGAGCCCGGAACACCGGGGAGCTGCTTTTT.

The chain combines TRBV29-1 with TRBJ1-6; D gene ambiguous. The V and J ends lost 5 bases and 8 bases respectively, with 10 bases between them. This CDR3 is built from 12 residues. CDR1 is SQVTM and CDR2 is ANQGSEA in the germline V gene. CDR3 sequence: CSVRVTYSPLHF. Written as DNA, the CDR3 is TGCAGCGTTCGGGTCACATATTCACCCCTCCACTTT.

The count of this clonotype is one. The DNA of the CDR3 is TGTGCCAGCAATATGGACAGGGTGTATCACCCCCAGTATTTT. It translates to CASNMDRVYHPQYF. The chain links TRBV6-1 to TRBJ1-5; TRBD1 agrees at 8 bases. The better agreement between TRBJ2-3 and the DNA end casts doubt on the J call. CDR3 length equals 14 residues. Germline CDR1 is MNHNS and CDR2 is SASEGT.

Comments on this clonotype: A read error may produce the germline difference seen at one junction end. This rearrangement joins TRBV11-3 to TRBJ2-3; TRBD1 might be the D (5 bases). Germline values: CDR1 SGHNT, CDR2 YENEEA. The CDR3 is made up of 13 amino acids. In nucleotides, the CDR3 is TGTTCCAGCAGCTTTCAAGGGGCAGTTACGCAGTATTTT. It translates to CSSSFQGAVTQYF.

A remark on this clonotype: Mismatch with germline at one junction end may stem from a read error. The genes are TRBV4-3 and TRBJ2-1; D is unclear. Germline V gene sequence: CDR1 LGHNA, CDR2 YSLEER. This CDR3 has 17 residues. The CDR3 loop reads CAGSQTQVSSSYNEQFF. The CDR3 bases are TGCGCCGGCAGCCAGACTCAGGTGTCGAGTTCCTACAATGAGCAGTTCTTC.

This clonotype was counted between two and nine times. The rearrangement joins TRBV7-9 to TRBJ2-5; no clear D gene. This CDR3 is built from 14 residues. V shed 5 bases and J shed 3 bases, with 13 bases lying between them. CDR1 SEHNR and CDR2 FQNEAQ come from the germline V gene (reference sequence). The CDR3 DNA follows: TGTGCCAGCAGCCCGTATAGGGTTGAAGAGACCCAGTACTTC. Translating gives CASSPYRVEETQYF.

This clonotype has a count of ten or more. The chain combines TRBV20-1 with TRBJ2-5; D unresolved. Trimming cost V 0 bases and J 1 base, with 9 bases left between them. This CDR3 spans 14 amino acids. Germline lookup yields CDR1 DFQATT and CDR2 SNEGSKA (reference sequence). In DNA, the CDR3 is TGCAGTGCTAGAGAGGCCGGCGGCCAAGAGACCCAGTACTTC. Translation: CSAREAGGQETQYF.

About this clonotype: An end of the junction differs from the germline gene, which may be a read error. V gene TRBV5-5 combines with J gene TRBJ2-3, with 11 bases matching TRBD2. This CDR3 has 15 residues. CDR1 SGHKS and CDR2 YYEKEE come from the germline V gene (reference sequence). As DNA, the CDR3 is TGTCCCAGCAGCCCCGGGACTAGCGGCACAGATACTCAGTATTTT. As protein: CPSSPGTSGTDTQYF.

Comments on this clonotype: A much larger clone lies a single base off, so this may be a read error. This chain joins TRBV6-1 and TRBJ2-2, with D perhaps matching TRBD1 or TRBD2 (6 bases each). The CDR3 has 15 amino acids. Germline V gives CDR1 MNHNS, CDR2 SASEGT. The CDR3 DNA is TGTGCCAGCAGTGAAGCGGGGGGCGGAACCGGGGAGCTGCTTTTT. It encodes CASSEAGGGTGELLF.

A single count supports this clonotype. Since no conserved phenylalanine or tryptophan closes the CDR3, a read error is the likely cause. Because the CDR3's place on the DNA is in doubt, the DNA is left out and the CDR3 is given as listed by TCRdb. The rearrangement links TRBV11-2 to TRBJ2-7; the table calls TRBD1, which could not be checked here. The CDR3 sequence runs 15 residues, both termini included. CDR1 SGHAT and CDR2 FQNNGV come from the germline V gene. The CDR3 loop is CASSLLSQGGIEHYS.

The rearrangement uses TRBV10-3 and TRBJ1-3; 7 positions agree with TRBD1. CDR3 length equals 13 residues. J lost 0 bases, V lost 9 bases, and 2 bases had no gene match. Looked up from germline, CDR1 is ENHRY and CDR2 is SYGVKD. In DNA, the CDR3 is TGTGCCATGAGGGACAGCTCTGGAAACACCATATATTTT. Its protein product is CAMRDSSGNTIYF.

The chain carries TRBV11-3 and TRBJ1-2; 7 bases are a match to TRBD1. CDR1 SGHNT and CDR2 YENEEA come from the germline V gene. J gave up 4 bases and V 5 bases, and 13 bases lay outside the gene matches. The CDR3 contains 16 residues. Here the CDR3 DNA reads TGTGCCAGCAGCATGGAGGGACAAGGGGGCATCTATGGCTACACCTTC. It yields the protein CASSMEGQGGIYGYTF.

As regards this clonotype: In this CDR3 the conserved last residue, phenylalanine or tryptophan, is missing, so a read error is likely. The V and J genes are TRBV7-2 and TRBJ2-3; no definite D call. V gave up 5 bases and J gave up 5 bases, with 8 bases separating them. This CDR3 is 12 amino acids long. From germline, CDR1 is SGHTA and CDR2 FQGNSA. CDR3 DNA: TGTGCCAGCAGCACCGTGGAAGATACGCAGTATTTA. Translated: CASSTVEDTQYL.

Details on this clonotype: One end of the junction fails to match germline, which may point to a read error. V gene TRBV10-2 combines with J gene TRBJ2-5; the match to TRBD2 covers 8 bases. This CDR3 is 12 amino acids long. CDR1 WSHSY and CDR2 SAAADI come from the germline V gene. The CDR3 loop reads CASTGTRETQCF. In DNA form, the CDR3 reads TGCGCCAGCACAGGGACTAGAGAGACCCAGTGCTTC.

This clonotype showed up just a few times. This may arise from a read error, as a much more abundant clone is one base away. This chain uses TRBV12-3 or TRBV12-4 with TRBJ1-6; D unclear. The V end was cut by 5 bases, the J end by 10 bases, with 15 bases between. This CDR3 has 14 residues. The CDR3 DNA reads TGTGCCAGCAGTCAACAGTGGATGGAGTCACCCCTCCACTTT. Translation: CASSQQWMESPLHF.

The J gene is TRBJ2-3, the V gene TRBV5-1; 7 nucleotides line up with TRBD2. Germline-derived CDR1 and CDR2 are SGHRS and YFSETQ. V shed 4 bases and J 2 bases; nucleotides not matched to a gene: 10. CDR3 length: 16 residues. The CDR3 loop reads CASSPGPSGATDTQYF. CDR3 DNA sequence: TGCGCCAGCAGCCCGGGCCCTAGCGGAGCCACAGATACGCAGTATTTT.